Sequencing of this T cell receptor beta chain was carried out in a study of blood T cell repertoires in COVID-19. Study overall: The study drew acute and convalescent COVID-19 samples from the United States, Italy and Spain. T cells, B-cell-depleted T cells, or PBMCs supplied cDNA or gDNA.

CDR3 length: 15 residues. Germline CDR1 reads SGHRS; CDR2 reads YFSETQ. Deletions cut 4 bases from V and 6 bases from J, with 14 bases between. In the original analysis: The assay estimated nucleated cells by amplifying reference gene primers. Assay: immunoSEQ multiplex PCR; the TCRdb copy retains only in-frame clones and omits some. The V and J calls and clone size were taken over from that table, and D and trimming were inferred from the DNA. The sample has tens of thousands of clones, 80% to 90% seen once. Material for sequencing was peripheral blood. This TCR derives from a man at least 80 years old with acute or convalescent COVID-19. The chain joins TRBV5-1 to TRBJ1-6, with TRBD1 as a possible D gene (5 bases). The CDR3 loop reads CASSPGGGGNSPLHF. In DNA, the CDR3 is TGCGCCAGCAGCCCCGGGGGGGGTGGTAATTCACCCCTCCACTTT.